These 32 T cell receptor beta chains originate from one sample sequenced in a study of Graves' ophthalmopathy and Graves' hyperthyroidism. For repertoire sequencing, the TCR beta CDR3 regions were amplified from RNA transcripts. Amplification began with first-round RT-PCR using HTBI primers, then second-round multiplex PCR was performed. MiXCR, applied by TCRdb to the multiplex PCR reads, yields one record per CDR3 protein. This repertoire shows 620,000 or so distinct CDR3 sequences, roughly 20% found once; its top ten account for more than 5.5%. The source material was peripheral blood. The source is a woman aged 18-35 years with stable Graves' hyperthyroidism. Some clones in this sample may be carry-over from other donors' samples.

The sample holds many counts of this clonotype. The chain carries TRBV29-1 and TRBJ1-5; no reliable D call. Germline V gene sequence: CDR1 SQVTM, CDR2 ANQGSEA. The V gene lost 4 bases and the J gene lost 7 bases, with 17 bases spanning the gap. The CDR3 spans 14 residues. CDR3 bases: TGCAGCGTTGGAGGGCCCGATGGAAGGCAGCCCCAGCATTTT. Residues: CSVGGPDGRQPQHF.

This clonotype was counted at least ten times. V gene TRBV5-1 combines with J gene TRBJ2-5; D not resolved. Germline assignment: CDR1 SGHRS and CDR2 YFSETQ. The CDR3 contains 12 residues. Deletions cut 3 bases from V and 5 bases from J, with 8 bases between. The CDR3 sequence is CASSSPRETQYF. The CDR3, as DNA: TGCGCCAGCAGCTCTCCTCGGGAGACCCAGTACTTC.

This clonotype was seen a handful of times. This rearrangement joins TRBV7-9 to TRBJ2-7, with TRBD2 as a possible D gene (6 bases). The CDR3 totals 15 residues. Germline V CDR1 and CDR2: SEHNR, FQNEAQ (reference sequence). V was shortened by 4 bases and J by 1 base, with 14 bases between the two germline ends. The chain's CDR3 is CASSSKGGNSYEQYF. The CDR3 nucleotides are TGTGCCAGCAGCTCTAAAGGAGGGAATTCCTACGAGCAGTACTTC.

This clonotype was observed a handful of times. J is TRBJ1-1 and V is TRBV11-2, with D possibly TRBD1 on 6 matching bases. CDR1 is SGHAT, CDR2 FQNNGV, per germline. Trimming shortened V by 2 bases and J by 5 bases, and 21 bases separated the two germline ends. The CDR3 contains 17 residues. CDR3 sequence: CASSLSSGDVRETEAFF. CDR3 nucleotides: TGTGCCAGCAGCTTAAGTTCAGGGGACGTTCGGGAAACTGAAGCTTTCTTT.

This clonotype was detected a few times. V and J are TRBV4-1 and TRBJ1-3, with 10 bases aligning to TRBD1. Germline CDR1 MGHRA, CDR2 YSYEKL. The ends lost 0 bases at V and 1 base at J; junction bases unmatched: 3. The CDR3 loop spans 17 amino acids. CDR3 residues: CASSQDRQGASGNTIYF. The CDR3 bases are TGCGCCAGCAGCCAAGACCGACAGGGGGCTTCTGGAAACACCATATATTTT.

This clonotype was counted between two and nine times. This sequence joins TRBV3-1 and TRBJ1-1; 11 nucleotides line up with TRBD1. Trimming took 1 base from V and 10 from J; bases not matched to a gene: 5. This CDR3 has 14 residues. Germline V gene lookup returns CDR1 LGHDT and CDR2 YNNKEL (reference sequence). Written as DNA, the CDR3 is TGTGCCAGCAGCCAAGCAGGACAGGGGGCCGGAGCTTTCTTT. Translating gives CASSQAGQGAGAFF.

The rearrangement links TRBV28 to TRBJ1-2; D unresolved. The CDR3 covers 12 residues. V was trimmed by 3 bases and J by 6 bases, leaving 8 bases between them. Germline V CDR1 and CDR2: MDHEN, SYDVKM. The CDR3: CASSFARDGYTF. CDR3 nucleotide sequence: TGTGCCAGCAGTTTCGCGCGGGATGGCTACACCTTC.

A few counts support this clonotype. The junction does not match germline at one end; this may be a read error. J is TRBJ2-5 and V is TRBV7-7, with D possibly TRBD1 on 5 matching bases. In germline, CDR1 is SSHAT, CDR2 FNYEAQ (reference sequence). This CDR3 is 15 amino acids long. The CDR3 DNA is TGTGCTAGCAGCTTAGGACAAGGACCCCAAGAGACCCAGTACTTC. Translated, it gives CASSLGQGPQETQYF.

This clonotype has just a few counts. The chain links TRBV15 to TRBJ2-5; D gene unclear. CDR3 length equals 17 residues. The V end lost 2 bases, the J end lost 2 bases, and 18 bases lay between the germline ends. The germline CDR1 and CDR2 sequences are LNHNV and YYDKDF (reference sequence). CDR3 residues: CATSRPPAPVIQETQYF. DNA of the CDR3: TGTGCCACCAGCAGACCTCCCGCGCCAGTCATACAAGAGACCCAGTACTTC.

This clonotype was recorded many times. The rearrangement uses TRBV15 and TRBJ1-6; the match to TRBD1 covers 7 bases. After removal of 3 bases from V and 8 bases from J, the junction contained 7 bases not matched to a gene. The CDR3 contains 15 residues. From germline, CDR1 is LNHNV and CDR2 YYDKDF (reference sequence). CDR3 coding DNA: TGTGCCACCAGCAGGGTTACGGGACAGTATTCACCCCTCCACTTT. Residues: CATSRVTGQYSPLHF.

The chain combines TRBV2 with TRBJ2-5; 14 bases line up with TRBD2. V trimming: 4 bases; J trimming: 0 bases; junction bases outside the gene matches: 7. This CDR3 is 18 amino acids long. The germline CDR1 and CDR2 sequences are SNHLY and FYNNEI. The CDR3 DNA reads TGTGCCAGCAGTGGACTAGCGGGGGGGCAAGAGTACCAAGAGACCCAGTACTTC. Its translation: CASSGLAGGQEYQETQYF.

J is TRBJ1-1 and V is TRBV24-1; D is undetermined. CDR3 length: 13 residues. Trimming removed 4 bases from V and 6 bases from J, with 11 bases in between. Germline V lookup: CDR1 KGHDR, CDR2 SFDVKD. CDR3 coding DNA: TGTGCCACCAGTGACACGGCGGGTCCTGAAGCTTTCTTT. Translation gives CATSDTAGPEAFF.

This clonotype was seen at least ten times. The chain couples TRBV9 to TRBJ1-2; 7 nucleotides agree with TRBD1. Germline CDR1 is SGDLS and CDR2 is YYNGEE. Trimming at V came to 0 bases and at J to 6 bases, leaving 11 bases not matched to a gene. The CDR3 length is 16 residues. Written as DNA, the CDR3 is TGTGCCAGCAGCGTAGGCCTTCAGACAGGGCGGGATGGCTACACCTTC. It encodes CASSVGLQTGRDGYTF. The full variable domain, its missing parts supplied by reference TRBV9 and TRBJ1-2, is DSGVTQTPKHLITATGQRVTLRCSPRSGDLSVYWYQQSLDQGLQFLIQYYNGEERAKGNILERFSAQQFPDLHSELNLSSLELGDSALYFCASSVGLQTGRDGYTFGSGTRLTVV.

This clonotype was recorded a few times. The gene calls are TRBV6-5 and TRBJ1-5, with D hard to call. The CDR3 is 15 residues long. Trimming left V 6 bases short and J 3 bases short, with 15 bases between. Germline-derived CDR1 and CDR2 are MNHEY and SVGAGI. The CDR3 coding sequence is TGTGCCAGCAGCCTTACCTCGGAGTTCAATCAGCCCCAGCATTTT. As protein: CASSLTSEFNQPQHF.

This clonotype has a count of ten or more. The chain recombines TRBV4-1 with TRBJ1-2; tentatively, D is TRBD1 (6 bases). The V and J ends lost 3 bases and 6 bases respectively, with 17 bases between them. Germline assignment: CDR1 MGHRA and CDR2 YSYEKL. The CDR3 length is 15 residues. The CDR3 DNA reads TGCGCCAGCAGCCAGCGGGACGGGGGCTGGGATGGCTACACCTTC. Its translation: CASSQRDGGWDGYTF.

In this sample, this clonotype turned up many times. V gene TRBV30 combines with J gene TRBJ1-1; 9 bases are a match to TRBD1. Germline-derived CDR1 and CDR2 are GTSNPN and SVGIG (reference sequence). The CDR3 is 12 amino acids. The trim removed 1 base at V and 11 bases at J, leaving 5 bases unmatched. In DNA form, the CDR3 reads TGTGCCTGGAGTGCACAGGGGGCCCGCGCTTTCTTT. Translating gives CAWSAQGARAFF.

The rearrangement joins TRBV6-2 or TRBV6-3 to TRBJ2-5; 7 bases agree with TRBD1. Germline V gene data show CDR1 as MNHEY and CDR2 as SVGEGT. This CDR3 is built from 17 residues. V lost 0 bases and J lost 2; bases outside the gene matches: 9. The CDR3 protein is CASSYSDHRGIQETQYF. As DNA, the CDR3 is TGTGCCAGCAGTTACTCGGACCACAGGGGAATTCAAGAGACCCAGTACTTC.

The rearrangement joins TRBV19 to TRBJ1-6; D is ambiguous. Trimming removed 6 bases from V and 7 bases from J, with 22 bases in between. The CDR3 has 17 amino acids. Germline V gene sequence: CDR1 LNHDA, CDR2 SQIVND (reference sequence). The CDR3 nucleotides read TGTGCCAGTAGAACTATGATCACGGCGAAGAGAAATTCACCCCTCCACTTT. Translating it yields CASRTMITAKRNSPLHF.

A word on this clonotype: With a much larger clone just one base away, this may be a read error. The chain employs TRBV6-1 and TRBJ2-7; no clear D. The CDR3 has 12 amino acids. V gave up 5 bases and J gave up 6 bases, with 11 bases separating them. Germline V gives CDR1 MNHNS, CDR2 SASEGT. The CDR3 is CASSPVPPEQYF. CDR3 nucleotides: TGTGCCAGCAGTCCCGTACCTCCCGAGCAGTACTTC.

At least ten counts were recorded for this clonotype. J is TRBJ2-2 and V is TRBV27, with D hard to call. The CDR3 is made up of 15 amino acids. Germline loops: CDR1 MNHEY, CDR2 SMNVEV (reference sequence). V lost 10 bases and J 4 bases, leaving 19 bases between the germline ends. The CDR3 coding sequence is TGTGCCACCTCATCCGGAAGGGTGAGCACCGGGGAGCTGTTTTTT. This sequence encodes CATSSGRVSTGELFF.

V gene TRBV6-1 combines with J gene TRBJ2-1; the match to TRBD1 covers 11 bases. The V gene end was trimmed by 6 bases and the J gene end by 6 bases; junction bases not matched to a gene: 1. Germline values: CDR1 MNHNS, CDR2 SASEGT. This CDR3 comprises 13 residues. CDR3 protein: CASRDRGLNEQFF. CDR3 bases: TGTGCCAGCAGGGACAGGGGGCTCAATGAGCAGTTCTTC.

The sample holds many counts of this clonotype. This rearrangement joins TRBV27 to TRBJ1-5, with 7 bases that match TRBD1. With 3 bases clipped from V and 5 bases from J, the junction kept 4 bases outside the gene matches. The length of the CDR3 is 14 residues. In germline, CDR1 is MNHEY, CDR2 SMNVEV (reference sequence). The CDR3 DNA follows: TGTGCCAGCAGTTTCACAGGGGTGGATCAGCCCCAGCATTTT. Translating it yields CASSFTGVDQPQHF.

The CDR3 nucleotides are TGTGCCAGCAGTTCTGCCGGACAGGGCCGTCAGCCCCAGCATTTT. It specifies CASSSAGQGRQPQHF. The rearrangement uses TRBV12-3 or TRBV12-4 and TRBJ1-5; TRBD1 matches 8 bases. V lost 4 bases and J lost 6; bases outside the gene matches: 8. CDR3 length equals 15 residues.

Note on this clonotype: A much more abundant neighbour one base away suggests this may be a read error. The chain uses TRBV28 and TRBJ1-1; the D gene is possibly TRBD1 (5 bases). Trimming removed 3 bases from V and 3 bases from J, with 11 bases in between. CDR1 and CDR2 from the germline V gene are MDHEN and SYDVKM. CDR3 length equals 14 residues. The chain's CDR3 is CASSFRGMDTEAFF. CDR3 nucleotides: TGTGCCAGCAGTTTCCGGGGGATGGACACTGAAGCTTTCTTT.

The sample holds many counts of this clonotype. The chain uses TRBV6-2 or TRBV6-3 and TRBJ2-5; either TRBD1 or TRBD2 may fit D (6 bases each). Trimming stripped 6 bases from V and 6 bases from J, with 11 bases between. The germline V gene encodes CDR1 MNHEY and CDR2 SVGEGT. The CDR3 length is 12 residues. The CDR3 region is CASRGGRKTQYF. DNA for the CDR3: TGTGCCAGCAGGGGGGGCCGGAAGACCCAGTACTTC.

This clonotype has a single count. One base away lies a much larger clone, so this may be a sequencing read error. The chain joins TRBV9 to TRBJ1-2; no clear D gene. This CDR3 has 15 residues. CDR1 is SGDLS, CDR2 YYNGEE, per germline. Here the CDR3 reads CASSVEAVPNCGYTF. In DNA, the CDR3 is TGTGCCAGCAGCGTAGAGGCAGTTCCTAACTGTGGCTACACCTTC. Full variable domain (outside the CDR3, taken from reference TRBV9 and TRBJ1-2): DSGVTQTPKHLITATGQRVTLRCSPRSGDLSVYWYQQSLDQGLQFLIQYYNGEERAKGNILERFSAQQFPDLHSELNLSSLELGDSALYFCASSVEAVPNCGYTFGSGTRLTVV.

The table lists this clonotype with many counts. The chain is built from TRBV28 and TRBJ2-5; D uncertain. CDR3 length: 13 amino acids. V lost 9 bases, J lost 2 bases, and 13 bases lay in between. In germline, CDR1 is MDHEN, CDR2 SYDVKM. The CDR3 coding sequence is TGTGCCAGTGTTCCGTCCGGGCAAGAGACCCAGTACTTC. Encoded protein: CASVPSGQETQYF.

This clonotype was observed a few times. The chain carries TRBV9 and TRBJ1-2; D is possibly TRBD1 (5 bases). The CDR3 covers 14 residues. V lost 0 bases and J lost 4, with 10 bases in between. CDR1 is SGDLS, CDR2 YYNGEE, per germline. The CDR3 region is CASSVEGYSYGYTF. The CDR3 coding sequence is TGTGCCAGCAGCGTAGAGGGGTACAGCTATGGCTACACCTTC. The entire variable domain, with the rest obtained from reference TRBV9 and TRBJ1-2, is as follows: DSGVTQTPKHLITATGQRVTLRCSPRSGDLSVYWYQQSLDQGLQFLIQYYNGEERAKGNILERFSAQQFPDLHSELNLSSLELGDSALYFCASSVEGYSYGYTFGSGTRLTVV.

This clonotype was picked up a small number of times. This chain's CDR3 is CSVAGRMGTEAFF. The CDR3, as DNA: TGCAGCGTGGCGGGGAGAATGGGGACTGAAGCTTTCTTT. The chain couples TRBV29-1 to TRBJ1-1; D is unresolved. The CDR3 runs 13 residues. V lost 6 bases to trimming and J lost 5 bases, with 16 bases between them. Germline V gene data show CDR1 as SQVTM and CDR2 as ANQGSEA.

There are many counts of this clonotype. The chain is built from TRBV20-1 and TRBJ1-2; 7 bases match TRBD1. The germline V gene has CDR1 DFQATT and CDR2 SNEGSKA (reference sequence). CDR3 length: 13 residues. Trimming cost V 5 bases and J 8 bases; bases outside gene matches: 11. The CDR3 DNA reads as TGCAGTGCTCCCGACAGGGTAAAAGGAGGCTACACCTTC. This translates into CSAPDRVKGGYTF.

As to this clonotype: A read error may explain this, as a much larger clone is one base away. It is likely a read error, because the conserved phenylalanine at the end of the CDR3 is missing. The chain combines TRBV20-1 with TRBJ2-7, with a tentative D call TRBD1 (5 bases). The CDR3 loop spans 14 amino acids. V lost 0 bases and J lost 2, with 11 bases in between. CDR1 is DFQATT and CDR2 is SNEGSKA in the germline V gene (reference sequence). The CDR3 spells CSARDYDRAYEQYL. Written as DNA, the CDR3 is TGCAGTGCTAGAGATTATGACAGAGCCTACGAGCAGTACTTA.

The chain joins TRBV6-1 to TRBJ1-2; no definite D call. The CDR3 is made up of 15 amino acids. V was shortened by 0 bases and J by 5 bases, with 13 bases between the two germline ends. Germline V gives CDR1 MNHNS, CDR2 SASEGT. The CDR3, as DNA: TGTGCCAGCAGTGAAGCGCGCGGGTTACCTTATGGCTACACCTTC. It codes for CASSEARGLPYGYTF.